This T cell receptor beta chain was identified during a study of blood T cell repertoires in COVID-19. Looking at the study overall: Collection of acute and convalescent COVID-19 samples took place in the United States, Italy and Spain. Sources were T cells, B-cell-depleted T cells, or PBMCs; the material itself was cDNA or gDNA.

Clones were sequenced by immunoSEQ multiplex PCR, and TCRdb holds only the in-frame ones, with some missing. The sample includes over 55,000 clones, 65% to 85% of them seen just once. This CDR3 is 14 amino acids long. J lost 6 bases, V lost 3 bases, and 6 bases had no gene match. CDR1 is LNHDA, CDR2 SQIVND, per germline (reference sequence). This sequence joins TRBV19 and TRBJ2-3; TRBD2 matches at 7 bases. The receptor's source is a man older than 75 with COVID-19, enrolled during active disease. The material sequenced was peripheral blood. Here the CDR3 reads CASSMWREGDTQYF. As DNA, the CDR3 is TGTGCCAGTAGTATGTGGAGGGAGGGGGATACGCAGTATTTT.